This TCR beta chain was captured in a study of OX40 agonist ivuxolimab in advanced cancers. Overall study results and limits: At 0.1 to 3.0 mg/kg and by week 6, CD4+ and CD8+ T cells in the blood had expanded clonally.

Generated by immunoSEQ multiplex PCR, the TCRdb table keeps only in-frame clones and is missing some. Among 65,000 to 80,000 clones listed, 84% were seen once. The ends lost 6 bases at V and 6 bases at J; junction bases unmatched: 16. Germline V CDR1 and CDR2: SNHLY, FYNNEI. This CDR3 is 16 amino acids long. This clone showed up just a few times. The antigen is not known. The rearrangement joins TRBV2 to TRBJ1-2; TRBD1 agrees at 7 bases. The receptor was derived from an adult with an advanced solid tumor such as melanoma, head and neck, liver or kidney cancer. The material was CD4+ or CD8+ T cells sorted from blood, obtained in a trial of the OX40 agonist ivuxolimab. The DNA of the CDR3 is TGTGCCAGCAGGGCACTGACAGGGACCCCTGGCCATGGCTACACCTTC. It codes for CASRALTGTPGHGYTF. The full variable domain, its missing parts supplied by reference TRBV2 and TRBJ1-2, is EPEVTQTPSHQVTQMGQEVILRCVPISNHLYFYWYRQILGQKVEFLVSFYNNEISEKSEIFDDQFSVERPDGSNFTLKIRSTKLEDSAMYFCASRALTGTPGHGYTFGSGTRLTVV.